This T cell receptor (beta chain) was sequenced during a study of blood T cell repertoires in COVID-19. At the level of the study: Acute-phase and convalescent COVID-19 samples originated in the United States, Italy and Spain. T cells, B-cell-depleted T cells, or PBMCs provided the cDNA or gDNA that served as material.

As handled by the study authors: Amplification from reference gene primers served as the basis for estimated nucleated cell counts. Assay used: immunoSEQ multiplex PCR; TCRdb lists only in-frame clones, some missing. The V and J calls and the clone size are those of that table, but D and trimming were determined from the DNA. The sample has around 140,000 clones; around 83% are singletons. Trimming cost V 0 bases and J 2 bases, with 7 bases left between them. The CDR3 contains 14 residues. CDR1 SGHAT and CDR2 FQNNGV come from the germline V gene. The source of this sequence is a woman aged 55-69 years with acute or convalescent COVID-19. The rearrangement uses TRBV11-2 and TRBJ2-5, with D possibly being TRBD2 (6 bases). The specimen was peripheral blood. CDR3 bases: TGTGCCAGCAGCTTAGACGGGGGACAAGAGACCCAGTACTTC. Its protein is CASSLDGGQETQYF.